The entry below gives a single T cell receptor (beta chain) sequence along with its context. This clone's antigen is unknown. No base qualities exist here, and no much larger clone lies one base off it. The CDR3 regions of human TCRbeta chains were analyzed by immunosequencing. The original pipeline was this. TCRs in the repertoires were compared against a reference library of SARS-CoV-2-specific TCRs that had been generated with the MIRA antigen-specificity platform. Breadth was defined as the fraction of unique TCRs that were SARS-CoV-2-associated, and depth was defined as the fraction of total T cells that were SARS-CoV-2-associated. Using the MIRA data, each spike-specific TCR was mapped to the spike region that the TCR reacts to and placed in a CD4 or CD8 class. Log10-transformed breadth and depth values were compared by one-way ANOVA with Sidak's multiple comparisons tests. This is the immuneACCESS table as TCRdb keeps it, with only in-frame sequences that have V and J called. A part of the clones is gone; compared with another copy, unresolved V genes explain less than half, and the rest is unexplained. That table supplies the V and J calls and clone size; D and trimming were determined from the DNA. Recorded for this sample are about 110,000 clones; roughly 93% of them occurred a single time. The ten largest clones represent 2.5% to 3% of the sample.

Explained via the paper, the time point label denotes: about 28 days (+/-7) after the second vaccine dose. AZD1222 recipients whose second dose came at about 4 weeks and those whose second dose came at about 12 weeks were combined into one group, since spike-specific TCR depth and breadth did not differ between the two schedules. Vaccinee samples came from UK trials COV001 and COV002, including a single-blind randomized controlled phase 2/3 trial of AZD1222 (ChAdOx1 nCoV-19) in healthy adults. For TCRbeta chain sequencing, PBMC samples were collected from trial participants at day 0 and at day 28 after the second dose. The sample is drawn from a study of T cell responses to AZD1222 COVID-19 vaccine (dated by TCRdb to the early 2020s). Notes on the research overall: TCR sequencing covered over 230 trial participants: roughly 200 given two doses of AZD1222 and 26 given two doses of MenACWY control vaccine. Trial participants were enrolled by age into subgroups of 18-55, 56-69 and 70-plus years, and roughly 160, 29 and 62 TCR-sequenced participants, respectively, were included in these subgroups.

Broad study findings and their caveats: Epitopes outside the regions mutated in the B.1.351 and B.1.1.7 variants were reportedly recognized by nearly half of the unique spike-specific TCRs. After two AZD1222 doses, both the breadth and the depth of spike-specific TCRs were significantly higher than at day 0 and than in MenACWY recipients. Participants were mostly white British and included more females than males, and it was suggested by the authors that clonal diversity may have been underestimated. The vaccine-associated CD4 TCRs covered the entire spike protein, and the dominant responses fell in regions 160-218 and 743-854. Conclusions about previously exposed vaccinees are limited because only a handful of AZD1222 recipients were SARS-CoV-2 seropositive at baseline. No day 14 peak-response samples were available, so repertoires were characterized only after the peak T cell response. The 56-69-year group was small, and its depth increase did not reach significance, likely because of low power.

The sequenced sample was peripheral blood, obtained 28 days after the second AZD1222 dose. The origin of this receptor is an adult who received the AZD1222 COVID-19 vaccine.

For the CDR3, the sequence is CATSRVRGEETQYF. The nucleotide sequence is given as TGTGCCACCAGCAGAGTACGAGGGGAAGAGACCCAGTACTTC. The chain employs TRBV15 and TRBJ2-5, with the D segment possibly TRBD1 or TRBD2, each aligning over 5 bases. Per the germline V gene (reference sequence), LNHNV is the CDR1 and YYDKDF is the CDR2. The CDR3 has 14 amino acids, counting the end cysteine and phenylalanine. Left in the record is the CDR3 DNA by itself, 42 bases read in frame from the first base. Trimming at the junction amounts to 1 base on V and 3 bases on J, and the germline ends lie 9 bases apart.